Detailed here is one T cell receptor beta chain. Germline is not matched at one junction end, which may reflect a read error. Reverse transcription of about 500 ng total RNA with a constant-region primer produced TCR beta cDNA. Modified slightly, ARM-PCR produced TCR beta libraries over three nested multiplex PCR rounds. Rounds one and two of PCR, each of around 11 cycles, were primed with TRBV1-TRBV30 forward primers and a C-beta reverse primer. TCRdb re-analysed the multiplex PCR reads in MiXCR, keeping a single row per CDR3 protein. The table has under 150,000 distinct CDR3 sequences, 55% to 70% seen once; the top ten hold roughly 7.3%. The data derive from a study of tumor-infiltrating lymphocytes in primary liver carcinoma. The tissue used was unsorted bulk material of about 19-33 mg. RNA and DNA were co-extracted from it with the AllPrep DNA/RNA mini kit. Germline assignment: CDR1 GTSNPN and CDR2 SVGIG (reference sequence). The CDR3 runs to 20 residues.

This sequence originates from a woman between 55 and 75 years old with primary liver carcinoma and hepatitis B virus infection. This chain links TRBV30 with TRBJ2-6; TRBD1 agrees at 8 bases. Sequenced material: tumor-adjacent normal liver tissue. CDR3 nucleotide sequence: TGTGCCTGGACCGCGAAGAAATTGAGTAGGGGACAGGCTGGGGCTAACGTCCTGACTTTC. Its protein product is CAWTAKKLSRGQAGANVLTF.